A single sample gave rise to the 21 T cell receptor beta chains below, sequenced in a study of blood T cell repertoires in COVID-19. Profiled with immunoSEQ multiplex PCR; TCRdb holds only in-frame clones, not every one. This sample has about 220,000 clones, with 75% to 90% found just once. Sequences were obtained from PBMCs or T cells enriched from blood (not recorded which). These receptors all come from a woman aged 18 to 35 in a cohort exposed to, infected with or recovered from COVID-19 (not recorded which).

The chain couples TRBV12-3 or TRBV12-4 to TRBJ2-2, with 8 bases identical to TRBD2. This CDR3 has 13 residues. After removal of 6 bases from V and 6 bases from J, the junction contained 3 bases not matched to a gene. CDR3 sequence: CASSHSGAGELFF. The CDR3 DNA is TGTGCCAGCAGCCATAGCGGGGCCGGGGAGCTGTTTTTT.

The CDR3 spells CASSPTLGEGAGDQPQHF. In nucleotides, the CDR3 is TGTGCCAGCAGCCCGACCCTCGGAGAGGGGGCCGGGGATCAGCCCCAGCATTTT. The V gene is TRBV3-1 (or the pseudogene TRBV3-2), the J gene TRBJ1-5; 7 nucleotides match TRBD1. The ends lost 4 bases at V and 5 bases at J; junction bases unmatched: 17. CDR1 and CDR2 from the germline V gene are LGHDT and YNNKEL (reference sequence). This CDR3 comprises 18 residues.

The chain recombines TRBV6-5 with TRBJ2-5; 11 bases fit TRBD2. Germline loops: CDR1 MNHEY, CDR2 SVGAGI. The ends lost 6 bases at V and 2 bases at J; junction bases unmatched: 5. This CDR3 comprises 15 residues. CDR3 loop: CASRILAGGQETQYF. The CDR3 DNA reads as TGTGCCAGCAGGATTCTAGCGGGAGGACAAGAGACCCAGTACTTC.

This sequence joins TRBV3-1 (or the pseudogene TRBV3-2) and TRBJ1-1; perhaps TRBD1 as D (5 bases). Germline V gene lookup returns CDR1 LGHDT and CDR2 YNNKEL (reference sequence). This CDR3 contains 15 residues. Trimming shortened V by 5 bases and J by 1 base, and 14 bases separated the two germline ends. CDR3 in DNA: TGTGCCAGCAGCTCCCCAGTGGGGGGGAACACTGAAGCTTTCTTT. Amino acids: CASSSPVGGNTEAFF.

The chain carries TRBV7-9 and TRBJ2-5; D is uncertain. The CDR3 runs 14 residues. Trimming stripped 5 bases from V and 7 bases from J, with 17 bases between. CDR1 SEHNR and CDR2 FQNEAQ come from the germline V gene (reference sequence). The CDR3 coding sequence is TGTGCCAGCAGCAGTCCCTCGACAAGGTCGACCCAGTACTTC. It encodes CASSSPSTRSTQYF. The entire variable domain, with the rest obtained from reference TRBV7-9 and TRBJ2-5, is as follows: DTGVSQNPRHKITKRGQNVTFRCDPISEHNRLYWYRQTLGQGPEFLTYFQNEAQLEKSRLLSDRFSAERPKGSFSTLEIQRTEQGDSAMYLCASSSPSTRSTQYFGPGTRLLVL.

This chain connects TRBV18 to TRBJ2-2; a weak D match, TRBD2 (5 bases). Trimming removed 5 bases at V and 2 bases at J, with 6 bases between. The CDR3 extends over 13 amino acids. Germline loops: CDR1 KGHSH, CDR2 LQKENI. In DNA form, the CDR3 reads TGTGCCAGCTCAGAGGGAAACACCGGGGAGCTGTTTTTT. Translation gives CASSEGNTGELFF.

The V gene is TRBV29-1, the J gene TRBJ1-5; tentatively, D is TRBD1 (5 bases). Trimming took off 6 bases at V and 4 bases at J, with 13 bases between the two ends. CDR3 length: 13 amino acids. CDR1 SQVTM and CDR2 ANQGSEA come from the germline V gene. This chain's CDR3 is CSVIDSTNQPQHF. CDR3 DNA: TGCAGCGTCATCGACAGTACGAATCAGCCCCAGCATTTT.

V usage is TRBV9 and J usage is TRBJ1-2; 8 bases fit TRBD1. Germline values: CDR1 SGDLS, CDR2 YYNGEE. The junction had 9 bases not matched to a gene; V was cut back by 0 bases and J by 8 bases. The CDR3 runs to 15 residues. The DNA of the CDR3 is TGTGCCAGCAGCGTAGATCAGGGGGCCGGGTGGGGCTACACCTTC. This sequence encodes CASSVDQGAGWGYTF.

The V and J genes are TRBV19 and TRBJ1-3, with 9 positions matching TRBD1. CDR1 is LNHDA and CDR2 is SQIVND in the germline V gene (reference sequence). The V and J ends lost 3 bases and 7 bases, in that order; junction bases with no gene match: 7. The CDR3 totals 15 residues. CDR3 residues: CASSISGTGRNTIYF. The CDR3 DNA reads TGTGCCAGTAGTATCTCTGGGACAGGGAGGAACACCATATATTTT.

V is TRBV24-1 and J is TRBJ2-1, with 10 bases fitting TRBD1. From germline, CDR1 is KGHDR and CDR2 SFDVKD. The CDR3 runs 15 residues. With V trimmed by 3 bases and J by 8 bases, 6 bases remained unmatched. As DNA, the CDR3 is TGTGCCACCAGTGATCCTGGGACAGGGGAAGATGAGCAGTTCTTC. Protein: CATSDPGTGEDEQFF.

The rearrangement uses TRBV19 and TRBJ2-3, with 10 positions matching TRBD2. Germline assignment: CDR1 LNHDA and CDR2 SQIVND (reference sequence). The CDR3 runs 15 residues. J gave up 1 base and V 5 bases, and 3 bases lay outside the gene matches. The DNA for the CDR3 is TGTGCCAGTAGTCTCCTAGCGGGGGGCACAGATACGCAGTATTTT. Its translation is CASSLLAGGTDTQYF.

V gene TRBV4-2 combines with J gene TRBJ1-2; the D gene is possibly TRBD1 (6 bases). This CDR3 has 15 residues. Germline CDR1 is LGHNA and CDR2 is YNFKEQ. V gave up 0 bases and J gave up 0 bases, with 8 bases separating them. The CDR3 loop is CASSQETGPNYGYTF. The CDR3 nucleotides read TGTGCCAGCAGCCAAGAAACAGGGCCTAACTATGGCTACACCTTC.

DNA of the CDR3: TGTGCCAGCAGCCAAAATGGACAGCCCACTAACTATGGCTACACCTTC. Its protein product is CASSQNGQPTNYGYTF. The chain links TRBV14 to TRBJ1-2; D possibly corresponds to TRBD1 (6 bases). There are 16 residues in the CDR3. Per the germline V gene, CDR1 is SGHDN and CDR2 is FVKESK. The V and J ends lost 2 bases and 0 bases respectively, with 13 bases between them.

The rearrangement uses TRBV21-1 and TRBJ1-6; TRBD1, the D gene given by the table, was not confirmed from the DNA. TRBV21-1 is labeled a pseudogene. This CDR3 comprises 15 residues. Here the CDR3 reads CASSRGTGGGSPLHF. The CDR3 DNA follows: TGTGCCAGCAGCAGGGGGACAGGGGGCGGATCACCCCTCCACTTT.

The chain couples TRBV24-1 to TRBJ2-1, with 7 bases aligning to TRBD2. The CDR3 contains 15 residues. Trimming at V came to 3 bases and at J to 3 bases, leaving 4 bases not matched to a gene. The germline V gene encodes CDR1 KGHDR and CDR2 SFDVKD. The chain's CDR3 is CATSDEQRGYNEQFF. Written as DNA, the CDR3 is TGTGCCACCAGTGATGAACAGCGGGGCTACAATGAGCAGTTCTTC.

The chain carries TRBV10-3 and TRBJ2-5, with D possibly matching TRBD1 (6 bases). The CDR3 has 15 residues. V lost 6 bases and J 10 bases, leaving 24 bases between the germline ends. Per germline, CDR1 ENHRY and CDR2 SYGVKD. CDR3 residues: CAISPIDRFLGVQYF. The DNA of the CDR3 is TGTGCCATCAGCCCAATAGACAGGTTCCTTGGGGTCCAGTACTTC.

The chain couples TRBV6-5 to TRBJ2-3, with 9 bases identical to TRBD1. The germline V gene has CDR1 MNHEY and CDR2 SVGAGI. CDR3 size: 15 residues. V was pared by 10 bases and J by 3 bases, with 11 bases of the junction left unmatched. This CDR3 is CANSQGQGMTDTQYF. The CDR3 DNA reads as TGTGCCAACTCCCAGGGACAGGGTATGACAGATACGCAGTATTTT.

The genes are TRBV7-2 and TRBJ2-7, with 9 positions matching TRBD2. The junction had 10 bases not matched to a gene; V was cut back by 7 bases and J by 0 bases. Germline V CDR1 and CDR2: SGHTA, FQGNSA. This CDR3 has 16 residues. In DNA form, the CDR3 reads TGTGCCAGCACTCGAATGGCGGGAGGGAACTCCTACGAGCAGTACTTC. Its translation: CASTRMAGGNSYEQYF.

The CDR3 DNA reads as TGTGCCCGAAGTATTCTCAGCGGGAGCTCTGGGGCCAACGTCCTGACTTTC. Encoded protein: CARSILSGSSGANVLTF. The V call is TRBV19, the J call TRBJ2-6, with TRBD2 matching over 8 bases. Germline CDR1 reads LNHDA; CDR2 reads SQIVND (reference sequence). J lost 0 bases, V lost 11 bases, and 12 bases had no gene match. CDR3 size: 17 residues.

The chain has TRBV7-9 and TRBJ1-6, with D maybe TRBD1 (5 bases). V dropped 5 bases and J dropped 3 bases, with 8 bases sitting between them. This CDR3 spans 14 amino acids. Looked up from germline, CDR1 is SEHNR and CDR2 is FQNEAQ (reference sequence). Here the CDR3 reads CASSPDSYNSPLHF. The DNA of the CDR3 is TGTGCCAGCAGCCCCGACAGCTATAATTCACCCCTCCACTTT.

This chain uses TRBV19 with TRBJ1-2; 9 bases agree with TRBD1. J was trimmed by 6 bases and V by 7 bases; bases with no gene match: 3. There are 12 residues in the CDR3. Per the germline V gene, CDR1 is LNHDA and CDR2 is SQIVND (reference sequence). The CDR3 region is CASMTGGHGYTF. Written as DNA, the CDR3 is TGTGCCAGTATGACAGGGGGACATGGCTACACCTTC.